This T cell receptor (beta chain) was sequenced in a study of T cell responses to AZD1222 COVID-19 vaccine. Here immunoSEQ multiplex PCR was the method, and the copy in TCRdb shows in-frame clones only, minus some. The profile covers some 180,000 clones, with roughly 91% appearing a single time and under 1.1% taken by the ten largest. Germline CDR1 is SGHAT and CDR2 is FQNNGV. Trimming removed 0 bases at V and 3 bases at J, with 8 bases between. The CDR3 has 14 residues. This clone appeared a single time. The sample consisted of peripheral blood, taken 28 days after the second dose of the MenACWY control vaccine. The receptor was derived from an adult who received the MenACWY meningococcal vaccine as a control. V and J are TRBV11-2 and TRBJ1-2; TRBD1 might be the D (5 bases). As DNA, the CDR3 is TGTGCCAGCAGCTTAGACCCGGGGGACTATGGCTACACCTTC. The encoded protein is CASSLDPGDYGYTF.